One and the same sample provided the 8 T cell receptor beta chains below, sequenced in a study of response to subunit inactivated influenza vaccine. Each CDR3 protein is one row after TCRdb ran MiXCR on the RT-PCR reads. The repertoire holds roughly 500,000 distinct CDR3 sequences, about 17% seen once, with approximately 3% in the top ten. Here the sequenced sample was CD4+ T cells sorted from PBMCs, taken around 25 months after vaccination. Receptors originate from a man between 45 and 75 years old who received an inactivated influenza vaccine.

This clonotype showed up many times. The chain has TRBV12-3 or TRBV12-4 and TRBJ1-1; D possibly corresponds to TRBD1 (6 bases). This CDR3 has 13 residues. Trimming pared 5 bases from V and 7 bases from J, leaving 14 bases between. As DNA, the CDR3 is TGTGCCAGCAGTCCACCGGACAGACTTGAAGCTTTCTTT. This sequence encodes CASSPPDRLEAFF.

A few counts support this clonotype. CDR3 loop: CASSQDRWVGVAFF. In nucleotides, the CDR3 is TGCGCCAGCAGCCAGGACAGGTGGGTTGGAGTAGCTTTCTTT. This rearrangement joins TRBV4-3 to TRBJ1-1; TRBD1 aligns across 7 bases. The CDR3 is 14 residues long. V dropped 3 bases and J dropped 10; count of bases not matched to a gene: 11. Per the germline V gene, CDR1 is LGHNA and CDR2 is YSLEER.

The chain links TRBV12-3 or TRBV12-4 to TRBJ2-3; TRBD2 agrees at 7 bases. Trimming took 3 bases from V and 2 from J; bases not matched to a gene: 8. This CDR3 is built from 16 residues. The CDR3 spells CASSLRLAVPTDTQYF. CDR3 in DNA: TGTGCCAGCAGTTTGCGGCTAGCGGTTCCCACAGATACGCAGTATTTT.

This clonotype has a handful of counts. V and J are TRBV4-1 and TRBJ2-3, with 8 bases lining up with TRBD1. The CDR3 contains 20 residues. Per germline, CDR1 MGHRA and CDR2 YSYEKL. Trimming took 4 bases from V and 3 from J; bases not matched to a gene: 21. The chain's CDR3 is CASSRHLSILETGVTDTQYF. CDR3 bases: TGCGCCAGCAGCCGCCACCTGTCGATCCTCGAGACAGGGGTTACAGATACGCAGTATTTT.

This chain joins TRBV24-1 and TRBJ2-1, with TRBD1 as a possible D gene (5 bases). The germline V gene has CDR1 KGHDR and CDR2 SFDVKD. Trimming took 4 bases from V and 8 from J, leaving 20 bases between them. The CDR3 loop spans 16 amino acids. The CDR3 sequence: CATSDTKRAGLDEQFF. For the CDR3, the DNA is TGTGCCACCAGTGACACAAAAAGGGCAGGGCTCGATGAGCAGTTCTTC.

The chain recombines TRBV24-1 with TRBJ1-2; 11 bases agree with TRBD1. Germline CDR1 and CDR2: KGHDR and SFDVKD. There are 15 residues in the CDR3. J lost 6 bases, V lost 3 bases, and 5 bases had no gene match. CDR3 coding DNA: TGTGCCACCAGTGATACCGGGACAGGGGGTAATGGCTACACCTTC. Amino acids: CATSDTGTGGNGYTF.

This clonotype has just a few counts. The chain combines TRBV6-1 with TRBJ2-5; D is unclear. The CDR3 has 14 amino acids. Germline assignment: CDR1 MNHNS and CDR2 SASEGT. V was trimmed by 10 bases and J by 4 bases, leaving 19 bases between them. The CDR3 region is CATRRSPLGETQYF. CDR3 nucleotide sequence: TGTGCCACCCGACGGAGTCCCCTCGGAGAGACCCAGTACTTC.

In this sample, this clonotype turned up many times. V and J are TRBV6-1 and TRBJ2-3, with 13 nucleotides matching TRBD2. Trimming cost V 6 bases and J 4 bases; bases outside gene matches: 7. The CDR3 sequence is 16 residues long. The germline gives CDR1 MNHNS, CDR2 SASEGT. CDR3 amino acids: CASSPGLAGVADTQYF. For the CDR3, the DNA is TGTGCCAGCAGCCCTGGACTAGCGGGAGTGGCAGATACGCAGTATTTT.